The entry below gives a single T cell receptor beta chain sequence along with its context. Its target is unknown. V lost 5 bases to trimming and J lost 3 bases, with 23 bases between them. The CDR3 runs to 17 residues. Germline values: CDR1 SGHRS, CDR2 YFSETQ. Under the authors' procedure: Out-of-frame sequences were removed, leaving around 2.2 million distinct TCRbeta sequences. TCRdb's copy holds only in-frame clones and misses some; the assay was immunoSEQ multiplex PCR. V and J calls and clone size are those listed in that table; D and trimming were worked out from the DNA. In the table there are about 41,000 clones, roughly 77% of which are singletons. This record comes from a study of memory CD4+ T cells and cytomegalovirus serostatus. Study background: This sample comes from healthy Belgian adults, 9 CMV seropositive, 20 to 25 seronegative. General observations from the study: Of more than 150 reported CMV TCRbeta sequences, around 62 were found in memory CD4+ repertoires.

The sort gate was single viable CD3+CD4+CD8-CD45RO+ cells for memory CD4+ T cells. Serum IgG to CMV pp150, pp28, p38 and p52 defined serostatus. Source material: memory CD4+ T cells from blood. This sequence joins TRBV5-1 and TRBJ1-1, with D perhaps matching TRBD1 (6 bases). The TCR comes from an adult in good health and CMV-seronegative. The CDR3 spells CASRFQQGYDRDTEAFF. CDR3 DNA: TGCGCCAGCAGATTCCAACAGGGCTACGATAGGGACACTGAAGCTTTCTTT. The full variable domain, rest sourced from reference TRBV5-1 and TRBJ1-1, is KAGVTQTPRYLIKTRGQQVTLSCSPISGHRSVSWYQQTPGQGLQFLFEYFSETQRNKGNFPGRFSGRQFSNSRSEMNVSTLELGDSALYLCASRFQQGYDRDTEAFFGQGTRLTVV.